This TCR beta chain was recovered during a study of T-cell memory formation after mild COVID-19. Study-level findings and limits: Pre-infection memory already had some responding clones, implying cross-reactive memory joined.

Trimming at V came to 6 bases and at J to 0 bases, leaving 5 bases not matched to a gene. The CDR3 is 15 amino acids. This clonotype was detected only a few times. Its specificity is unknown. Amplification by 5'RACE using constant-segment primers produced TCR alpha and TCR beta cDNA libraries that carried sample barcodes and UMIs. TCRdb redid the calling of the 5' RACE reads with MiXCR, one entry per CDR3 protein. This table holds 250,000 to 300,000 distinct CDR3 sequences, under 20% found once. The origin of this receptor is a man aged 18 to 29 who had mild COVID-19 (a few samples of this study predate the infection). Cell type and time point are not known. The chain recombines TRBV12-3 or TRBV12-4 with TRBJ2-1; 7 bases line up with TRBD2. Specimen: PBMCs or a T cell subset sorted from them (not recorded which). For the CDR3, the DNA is TGTGCCAGCAGCCTTCTAGCGGACTCCTACAATGAGCAGTTCTTC. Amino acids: CASSLLADSYNEQFF.